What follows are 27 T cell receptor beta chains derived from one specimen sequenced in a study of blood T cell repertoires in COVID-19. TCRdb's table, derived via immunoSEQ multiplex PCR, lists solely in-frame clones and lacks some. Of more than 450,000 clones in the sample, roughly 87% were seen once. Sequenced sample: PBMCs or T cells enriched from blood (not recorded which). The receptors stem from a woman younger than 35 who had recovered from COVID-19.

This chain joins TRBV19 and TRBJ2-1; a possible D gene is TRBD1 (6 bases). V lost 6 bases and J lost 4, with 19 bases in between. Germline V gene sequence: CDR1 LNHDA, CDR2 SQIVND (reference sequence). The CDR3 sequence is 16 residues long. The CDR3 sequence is CASRGGRAGRYNEQFF. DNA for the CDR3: TGTGCCAGTAGAGGGGGAAGGGCAGGGCGATACAATGAGCAGTTCTTC.

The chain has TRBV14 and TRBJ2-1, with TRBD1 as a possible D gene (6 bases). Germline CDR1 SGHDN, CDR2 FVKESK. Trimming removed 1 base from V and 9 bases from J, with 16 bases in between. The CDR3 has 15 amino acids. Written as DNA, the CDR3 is TGTGCCAGCAGCCAAGCAGGGGTAGGCCGCGGTGAGCAGTTCTTC. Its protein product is CASSQAGVGRGEQFF. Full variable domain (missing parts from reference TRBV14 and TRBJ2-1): EAGVTQFPSHSVIEKGQTVTLRCDPISGHDNLYWYRRVMGKEIKFLLHFVKESKQDESGMPNNRFLAERTGGTYSTLKVQPAELEDSGVYFCASSQAGVGRGEQFFGPGTRLTVL.

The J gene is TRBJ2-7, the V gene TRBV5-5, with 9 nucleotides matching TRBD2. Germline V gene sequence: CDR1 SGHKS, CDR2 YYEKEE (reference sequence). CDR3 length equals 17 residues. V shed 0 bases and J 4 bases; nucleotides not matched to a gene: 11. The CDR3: CASSLVSGGPLAYEQYF. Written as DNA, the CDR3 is TGTGCCAGCAGCTTGGTTAGCGGGGGCCCGCTGGCATACGAGCAGTACTTC. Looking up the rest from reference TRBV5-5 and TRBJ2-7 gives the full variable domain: DAGVTQSPTHLIKTRGQQVTLRCSPISGHKSVSWYQQVLGQGPQFIFQYYEKEERGRGNFPDRFSARQFPNYSSELNVNALLLGDSALYLCASSLVSGGPLAYEQYFGPGTRLTVT.

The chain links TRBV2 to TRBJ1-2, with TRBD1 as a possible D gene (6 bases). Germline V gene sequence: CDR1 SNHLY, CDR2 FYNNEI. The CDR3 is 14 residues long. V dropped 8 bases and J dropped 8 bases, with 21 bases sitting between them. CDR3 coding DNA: TGTGCCAGCTACGAGGGCAGGGGCCTGGAGGGCTACACCTTC. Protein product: CASYEGRGLEGYTF.

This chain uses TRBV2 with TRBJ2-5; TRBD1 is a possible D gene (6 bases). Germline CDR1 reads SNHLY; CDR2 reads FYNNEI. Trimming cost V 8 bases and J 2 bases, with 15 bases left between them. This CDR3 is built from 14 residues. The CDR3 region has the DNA TGTGCCAGCGGTACAGGGATGATACAAGAGACCCAGTACTTC. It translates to CASGTGMIQETQYF. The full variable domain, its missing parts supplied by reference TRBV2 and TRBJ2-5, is EPEVTQTPSHQVTQMGQEVILRCVPISNHLYFYWYRQILGQKVEFLVSFYNNEISEKSEIFDDQFSVERPDGSNFTLKIRSTKLEDSAMYFCASGTGMIQETQYFGPGTRLLVL.

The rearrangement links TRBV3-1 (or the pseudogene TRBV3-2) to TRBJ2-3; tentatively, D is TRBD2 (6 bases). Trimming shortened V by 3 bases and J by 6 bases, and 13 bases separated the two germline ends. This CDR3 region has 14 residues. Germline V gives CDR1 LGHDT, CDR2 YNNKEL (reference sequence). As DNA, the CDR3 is TGTGCCAGCAGCCAGCAACTAGCAGGGGATACGCAGTATTTT. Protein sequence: CASSQQLAGDTQYF.

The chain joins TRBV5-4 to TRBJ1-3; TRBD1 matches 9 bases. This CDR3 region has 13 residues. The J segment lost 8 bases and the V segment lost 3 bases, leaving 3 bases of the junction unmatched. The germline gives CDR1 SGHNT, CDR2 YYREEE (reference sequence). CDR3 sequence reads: CASSWDRADTIYF. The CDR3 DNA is TGTGCCAGCAGCTGGGACAGGGCGGACACCATATATTTT.

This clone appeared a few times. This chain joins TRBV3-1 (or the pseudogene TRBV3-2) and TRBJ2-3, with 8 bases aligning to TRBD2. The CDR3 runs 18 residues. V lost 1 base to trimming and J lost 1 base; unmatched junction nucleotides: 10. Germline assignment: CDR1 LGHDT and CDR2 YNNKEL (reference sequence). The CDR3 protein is CASSQVPLGAGGTDTQYF. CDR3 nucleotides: TGTGCCAGCAGCCAAGTCCCCTTGGGAGCGGGGGGCACAGATACGCAGTATTTT.

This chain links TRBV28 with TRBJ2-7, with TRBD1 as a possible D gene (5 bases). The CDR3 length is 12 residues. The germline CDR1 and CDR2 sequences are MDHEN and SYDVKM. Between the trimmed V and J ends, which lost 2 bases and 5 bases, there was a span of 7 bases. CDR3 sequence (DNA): TGTGCCAGCAGTTTAGAAGGGGACGAGCAGTACTTC. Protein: CASSLEGDEQYF.

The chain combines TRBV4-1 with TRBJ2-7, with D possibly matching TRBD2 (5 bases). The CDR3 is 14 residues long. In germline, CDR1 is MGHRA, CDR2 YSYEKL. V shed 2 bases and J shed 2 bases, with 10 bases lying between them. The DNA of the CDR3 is TGCGCCAGCAGCCAACCCACGGGGACCTACGAGCAGTACTTC. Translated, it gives CASSQPTGTYEQYF.

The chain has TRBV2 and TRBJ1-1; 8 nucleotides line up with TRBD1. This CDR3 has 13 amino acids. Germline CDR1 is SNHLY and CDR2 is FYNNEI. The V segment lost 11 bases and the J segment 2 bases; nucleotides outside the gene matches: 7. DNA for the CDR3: TGTGCCGTACAGGGGGTGGTAAACACTGAAGCTTTCTTT. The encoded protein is CAVQGVVNTEAFF. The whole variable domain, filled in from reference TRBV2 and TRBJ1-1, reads EPEVTQTPSHQVTQMGQEVILRCVPISNHLYFYWYRQILGQKVEFLVSFYNNEISEKSEIFDDQFSVERPDGSNFTLKIRSTKLEDSAMYFCAVQGVVNTEAFFGQGTRLTVV.

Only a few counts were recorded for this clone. The CDR3 DNA sequence: TGTGCCAGCTCACCACTAGGGGGCTGGGACACTGAAGCTTTCTTT. This codes for CASSPLGGWDTEAFF. The chain employs TRBV18 and TRBJ1-1; 7 bases are shared with TRBD1. The ends lost 1 base at V and 3 bases at J; junction bases unmatched: 5. The CDR3 has 15 amino acids. Germline V lookup: CDR1 KGHSH, CDR2 LQKENI.

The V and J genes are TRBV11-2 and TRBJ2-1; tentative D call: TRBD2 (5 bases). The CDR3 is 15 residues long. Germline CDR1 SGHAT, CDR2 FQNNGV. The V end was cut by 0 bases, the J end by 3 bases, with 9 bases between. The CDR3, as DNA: TGTGCCAGCAGCTTAGAACTAGTCGGCTACAATGAGCAGTTCTTC. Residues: CASSLELVGYNEQFF.

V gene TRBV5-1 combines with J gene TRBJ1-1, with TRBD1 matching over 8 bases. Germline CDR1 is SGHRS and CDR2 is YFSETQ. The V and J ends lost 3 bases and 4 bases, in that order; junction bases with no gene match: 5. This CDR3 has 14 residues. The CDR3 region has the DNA TGCGCCAGCAGCTCCTCTACAGGGGGCACTGAAGCTTTCTTT. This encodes CASSSSTGGTEAFF.

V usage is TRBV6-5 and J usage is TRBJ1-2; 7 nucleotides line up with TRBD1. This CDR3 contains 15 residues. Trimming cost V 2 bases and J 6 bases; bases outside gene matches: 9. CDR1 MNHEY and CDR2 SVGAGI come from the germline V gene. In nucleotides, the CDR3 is TGTGCCAGCAGTTACGGCCTTGATACAGGGGATGGCTACACCTTC. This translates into CASSYGLDTGDGYTF.

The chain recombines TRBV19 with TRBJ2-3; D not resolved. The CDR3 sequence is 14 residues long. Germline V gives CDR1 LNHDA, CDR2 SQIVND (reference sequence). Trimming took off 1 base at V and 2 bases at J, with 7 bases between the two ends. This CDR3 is CASSIVSSTDTQYF. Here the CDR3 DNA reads TGTGCCAGTAGTATAGTGTCGTCCACAGATACGCAGTATTTT.

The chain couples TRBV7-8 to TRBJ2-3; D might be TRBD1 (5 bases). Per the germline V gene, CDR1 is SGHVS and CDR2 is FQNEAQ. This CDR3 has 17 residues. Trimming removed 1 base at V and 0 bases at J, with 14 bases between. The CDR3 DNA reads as TGTGCCAGCAGCTTAGAGGTCCAAGGGGCTAGCACAGATACGCAGTATTTT. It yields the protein CASSLEVQGASTDTQYF.

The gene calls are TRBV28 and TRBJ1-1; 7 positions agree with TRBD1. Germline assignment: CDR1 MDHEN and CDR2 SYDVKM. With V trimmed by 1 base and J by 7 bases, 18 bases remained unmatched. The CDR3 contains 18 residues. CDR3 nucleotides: TGTGCCAGCAGTTTATATGCACTCAGGGGGAATATGGCGGTTGAAGCTTTCTTT. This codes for CASSLYALRGNMAVEAFF. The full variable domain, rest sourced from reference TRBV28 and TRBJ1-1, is DVKVTQSSRYLVKRTGEKVFLECVQDMDHENMFWYRQDPGLGLRLIYFSYDVKMKEKGDIPEGYSVSREKKERFSLILESASTNQTSMYLCASSLYALRGNMAVEAFFGQGTRLTVV.

CDR3 sequence reads: CASSPERGGLVTQYF. DNA for the CDR3: TGTGCCAGCAGTCCCGAGCGGGGGGGCCTTGTGACCCAGTACTTC. V usage is TRBV6-5 and J usage is TRBJ2-5, with 10 bases identical to TRBD2. CDR3 length: 15 residues. Germline V gene sequence: CDR1 MNHEY, CDR2 SVGAGI. The junction had 10 bases not matched to a gene; V was cut back by 5 bases and J by 7 bases.

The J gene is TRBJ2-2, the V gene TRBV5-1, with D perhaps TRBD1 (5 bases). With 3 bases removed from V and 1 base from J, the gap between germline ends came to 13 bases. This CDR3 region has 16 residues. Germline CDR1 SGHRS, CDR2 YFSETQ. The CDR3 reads CASSSRAGLNTGELFF. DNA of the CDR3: TGCGCCAGCAGCTCCAGGGCAGGGCTGAACACCGGGGAGCTGTTTTTT.

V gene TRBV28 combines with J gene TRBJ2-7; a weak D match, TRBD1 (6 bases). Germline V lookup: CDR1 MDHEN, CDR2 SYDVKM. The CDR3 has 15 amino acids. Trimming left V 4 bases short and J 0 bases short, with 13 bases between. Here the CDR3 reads CASSYLRTDSYEQYF. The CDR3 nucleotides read TGTGCCAGCAGTTATCTTAGGACAGACTCCTACGAGCAGTACTTC.

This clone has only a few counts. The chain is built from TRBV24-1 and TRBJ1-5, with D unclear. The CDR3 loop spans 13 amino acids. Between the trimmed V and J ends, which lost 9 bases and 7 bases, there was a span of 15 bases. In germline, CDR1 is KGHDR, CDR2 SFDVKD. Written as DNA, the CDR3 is TGTGCCACCCAGGCAGGTCTCGGCCAGCCCCAGCATTTT. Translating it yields CATQAGLGQPQHF.

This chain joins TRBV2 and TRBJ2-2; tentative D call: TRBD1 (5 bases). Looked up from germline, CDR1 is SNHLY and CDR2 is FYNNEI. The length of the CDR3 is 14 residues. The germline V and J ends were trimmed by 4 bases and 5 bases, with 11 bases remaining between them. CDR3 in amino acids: CASSAQGKTGELFF. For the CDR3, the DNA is TGTGCCAGCAGTGCCCAGGGTAAAACCGGGGAGCTGTTTTTT. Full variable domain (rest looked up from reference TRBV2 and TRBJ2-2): EPEVTQTPSHQVTQMGQEVILRCVPISNHLYFYWYRQILGQKVEFLVSFYNNEISEKSEIFDDQFSVERPDGSNFTLKIRSTKLEDSAMYFCASSAQGKTGELFFGEGSRLTVL.

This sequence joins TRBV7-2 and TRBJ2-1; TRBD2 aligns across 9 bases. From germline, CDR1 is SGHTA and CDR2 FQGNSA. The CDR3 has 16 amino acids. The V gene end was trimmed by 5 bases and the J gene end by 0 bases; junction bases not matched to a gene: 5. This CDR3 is CASSPSGASSYNEQFF. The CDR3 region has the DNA TGTGCCAGCAGCCCTAGCGGGGCTAGCTCCTACAATGAGCAGTTCTTC.

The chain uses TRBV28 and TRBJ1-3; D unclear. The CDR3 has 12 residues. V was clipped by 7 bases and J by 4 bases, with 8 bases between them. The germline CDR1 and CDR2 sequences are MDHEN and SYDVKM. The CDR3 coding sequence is TGTGCCAGCAAGGGCGGGGGAAACACCATATATTTT. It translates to CASKGGGNTIYF. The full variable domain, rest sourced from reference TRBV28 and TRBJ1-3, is DVKVTQSSRYLVKRTGEKVFLECVQDMDHENMFWYRQDPGLGLRLIYFSYDVKMKEKGDIPEGYSVSREKKERFSLILESASTNQTSMYLCASKGGGNTIYFGEGSWLTVV.

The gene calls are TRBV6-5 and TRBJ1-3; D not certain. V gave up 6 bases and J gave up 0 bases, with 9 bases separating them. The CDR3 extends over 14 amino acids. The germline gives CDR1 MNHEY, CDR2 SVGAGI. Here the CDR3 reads CASREGSSGNTIYF. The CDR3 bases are TGTGCCAGCAGGGAGGGAAGCTCTGGAAACACCATATATTTT.

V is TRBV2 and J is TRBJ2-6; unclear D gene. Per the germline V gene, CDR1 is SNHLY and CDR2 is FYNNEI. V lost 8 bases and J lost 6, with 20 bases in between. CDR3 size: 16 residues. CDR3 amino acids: CASDEYALGEANVLTF. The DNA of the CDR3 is TGTGCCAGCGACGAGTACGCTCTGGGCGAGGCCAACGTCCTGACTTTC.